A single sample is the source of the 9 T cell receptor beta chains below, sequenced in a study of identical twins' blood T cells. TCRdb itself ran the 5' RACE reads through MiXCR, one entry per CDR3 protein. Here the sample spans 350,000 to 400,000 distinct CDR3 sequences, about 28% being singletons. Sequenced input: PBMCs. The receptors shown here come from a woman aged 18 to 55 in good health.

This clonotype was counted ten times or more. The V and J genes are TRBV29-1 and TRBJ1-4; D unresolved. Germline V lookup: CDR1 SQVTM, CDR2 ANQGSEA. This CDR3 spans 16 amino acids. Trimming stripped 0 bases from V and 0 bases from J, with 11 bases between. The CDR3 protein is CSVEDRAPSTNEKLFF. The CDR3 nucleotides are TGCAGCGTTGAAGATCGGGCACCTTCAACTAATGAAAAACTGTTTTTT.

This sequence joins TRBV2 and TRBJ2-7; D is ambiguous. Trimming removed 6 bases at V and 2 bases at J, with 11 bases between. CDR3 length: 13 amino acids. Per the germline V gene, CDR1 is SNHLY and CDR2 is FYNNEI. The CDR3 loop reads CASRLGSAYEQYF. Here the CDR3 DNA reads TGTGCCAGCAGGTTGGGTTCCGCCTACGAGCAGTACTTC.

The chain couples TRBV10-3 to TRBJ1-4; TRBD1 aligns across 10 bases. V was clipped by 7 bases and J by 5 bases; unmatched bases: 4. From germline, CDR1 is ENHRY and CDR2 SYGVKD. The CDR3 has 14 amino acids. The CDR3 coding sequence is TGTGCCATCATTCCGGGACAGGGGAATGAAAAACTGTTTTTT. Translation gives CAIIPGQGNEKLFF.

V gene TRBV20-1 combines with J gene TRBJ2-1, with 14 bases that match TRBD2. The CDR3 spans 15 residues. Germline CDR1 and CDR2: DFQATT and SNEGSKA (reference sequence). V shed 5 bases and J 2 bases; nucleotides not matched to a gene: 2. Written as DNA, the CDR3 is TGCAGTGCTGGGACTAGCGGGAGCACCTACAATGAGCAGTTCTTC. As protein: CSAGTSGSTYNEQFF.

This clonotype was detected many times. The J gene is TRBJ1-1, the V gene TRBV29-1; a possible D gene is TRBD1 (6 bases). Germline CDR1 is SQVTM and CDR2 is ANQGSEA. The V end was cut by 8 bases, the J end by 0 bases, with 10 bases between. The CDR3 extends over 12 amino acids. The CDR3 region is CSSWGLNTEAFF. Written as DNA, the CDR3 is TGCAGCTCTTGGGGGCTGAACACTGAAGCTTTCTTT.

This chain joins TRBV20-1 and TRBJ1-5, with D tentatively TRBD1 (5 bases). CDR3 length equals 15 residues. CDR1 and CDR2 (germline): DFQATT, SNEGSKA (reference sequence). The V gene lost 2 bases and the J gene lost 7 bases, with 18 bases spanning the gap. CDR3 loop: CSARTGTGIGQPQHF. As DNA, the CDR3 is TGCAGTGCTAGAACCGGGACGGGTATTGGGCAGCCCCAGCATTTT.

This clonotype was counted between two and nine times. The V call is TRBV5-6, the J call TRBJ2-4, with D maybe TRBD1 (5 bases). Trimming removed 4 bases at V and 1 base at J, with 12 bases between. The germline gives CDR1 SGHDT, CDR2 YYEEEE. This CDR3 is 15 amino acids long. CDR3 sequence (DNA): TGTGCCAGCAGCGCCCCGGACACGGCCAAAAACATTCAGTACTTC. It yields the protein CASSAPDTAKNIQYF.

At least ten counts were recorded for this clonotype. The chain recombines TRBV12-5 with TRBJ1-5; 7 nucleotides line up with TRBD1. V lost 7 bases and J lost 6; bases outside the gene matches: 6. Germline-derived CDR1 and CDR2 are LGHNT and FRNRAP. CDR3 length: 13 amino acids. CDR3 residues: CASAPTGSQPQHF. The CDR3 coding sequence is TGTGCTAGTGCTCCGACAGGGAGTCAGCCCCAGCATTTT.

This clonotype was found a few times. This rearrangement joins TRBV20-1 to TRBJ2-5; D not certain. The CDR3 sequence is 13 residues long. The V gene lost 6 bases and the J gene lost 3 bases, with 14 bases spanning the gap. Germline V lookup: CDR1 DFQATT, CDR2 SNEGSKA (reference sequence). CDR3 sequence (DNA): TGCAGTGCCCCCGTACTCGCGGAAGAGACCCAGTACTTC. Encoded protein: CSAPVLAEETQYF.